Below, 19 T cell receptor beta chains from the same sample are listed, as sequenced in a study of a mutant IDH1 vaccine in newly diagnosed glioma. Their specific antigens are unknown. TCRdb's copy holds only in-frame clones and misses some; the assay was immunoSEQ multiplex PCR. This sample has around 61,000 clones, with less than 80% found just once. Time point reported: week 47, end of study. Doses of 300 ug of mutant IDH1 20-mer peptide were given with topical imiquimod. The material was PBMCs, obtained from a glioma patient whose treatment included an IDH1 peptide vaccine. These receptors originate from a man aged 45-65 years with glioma.

The chain recombines TRBV5-1 with TRBJ2-1; D might be TRBD2 (7 bases). V shed 4 bases and J shed 8 bases, with 16 bases lying between them. Germline CDR1 SGHRS, CDR2 YFSETQ. This CDR3 has 14 residues. The CDR3 loop reads CASSARGGWDEQFF. The CDR3 DNA reads as TGCGCCAGCAGCGCCAGGGGAGGGTGGGATGAGCAGTTCTTC.

The genes are TRBV5-4 and TRBJ2-3; the D is unclear. V was trimmed by 1 base and J by 6 bases, leaving 9 bases between them. Germline lookup yields CDR1 SGHNT and CDR2 YYREEE (reference sequence). This CDR3 contains 13 residues. In DNA form, the CDR3 reads TGTGCCAGCAGCTTGTGGGGTGAGGATACGCAGTATTTT. Encoded protein: CASSLWGEDTQYF.

This clone has only a few counts. This chain uses TRBV20-1 with TRBJ1-1; D not certain. V dropped 3 bases and J dropped 3 bases, with 5 bases sitting between them. CDR1 and CDR2 (germline): DFQATT, SNEGSKA (reference sequence). The CDR3 loop spans 11 amino acids. DNA for the CDR3: TGCAGTGCTAGGGCCCACACTGAAGCTTTCTTT. Translating it yields CSARAHTEAFF.

The chain links TRBV5-1 to TRBJ1-3, with a weak D call TRBD1 (6 bases). Germline V gene data show CDR1 as SGHRS and CDR2 as YFSETQ. V lost 0 bases and J 8 bases, leaving 18 bases between the germline ends. The CDR3 has 16 residues. CDR3 nucleotides: TGCGCCAGCAGCTTGGCAGGGGCGACCAGACAGGACACCATATATTTT. Its translation is CASSLAGATRQDTIYF.

To note about this clone: The junction shows a germline mismatch at one end, possibly a read error. The chain has TRBV5-4 and TRBJ2-7; 12 nucleotides agree with TRBD1. This CDR3 has 12 amino acids. The germline CDR1 and CDR2 sequences are SGHNT and YYREEE (reference sequence). As DNA, the CDR3 is TGTGCCAGCAGCGCGGGACAGGGGGCAAGGGACTTC. Protein: CASSAGQGARDF.

The chain couples TRBV29-1 to TRBJ1-1; D may be TRBD1 (6 bases). The length of the CDR3 is 15 residues. Between the trimmed V and J ends, which lost 0 bases and 2 bases, there was a span of 13 bases. The V gene's germline CDR1 is SQVTM and CDR2 ANQGSEA. The CDR3 spells CSVEDLQGLNTEAFF. The CDR3 DNA follows: TGCAGCGTTGAAGATCTACAGGGCCTTAACACTGAAGCTTTCTTT.

To note about this clone: At one end, the junction sequence differs from germline, possibly due to a read error. The chain carries TRBV14 and TRBJ2-7, with D hard to call. The CDR3 contains 12 residues. The germline V gene encodes CDR1 SGHDN and CDR2 FVKESK. The CDR3 DNA reads TGTGCCAGCAGCCAAGAGAGTGTTAGGCAGAACTTC. Its translation is CASSQESVRQNF.

This clone was recorded a few times. The chain links TRBV29-1 to TRBJ1-1; perhaps TRBD1 as D (5 bases). The germline V and J ends were trimmed by 0 bases and 3 bases, with 8 bases remaining between them. This CDR3 comprises 13 residues. CDR1 SQVTM and CDR2 ANQGSEA come from the germline V gene. The CDR3 here is CSVEDPRDTEAFF. CDR3 in DNA: TGCAGCGTTGAAGATCCCAGGGACACTGAAGCTTTCTTT.

The rearrangement uses TRBV10-2 and TRBJ1-6, with no clear D. Germline loops: CDR1 WSHSY, CDR2 SAAADI. The V gene lost 3 bases and the J gene lost 4 bases, with 7 bases spanning the gap. CDR3 length equals 14 residues. CDR3 DNA sequence: TGCGCCAGCAGTGACGAGGGTTATAATTCACCCCTCCACTTT. This encodes CASSDEGYNSPLHF.

V usage is TRBV5-4 and J usage is TRBJ1-4; 8 nucleotides match TRBD1. The CDR3 is made up of 14 amino acids. V trimming: 2 bases; J trimming: 8 bases; junction bases outside the gene matches: 5. Germline CDR1 is SGHNT and CDR2 is YYREEE (reference sequence). The CDR3 DNA sequence: TGTGCCAGCAGCTTTCAGGGGGCGGAAGAAAAACTGTTTTTT. Its protein product is CASSFQGAEEKLFF.

The chain links TRBV6-6 to TRBJ1-6, with TRBD1 as a possible D gene (5 bases). The V and J ends lost 5 bases and 8 bases respectively, with 13 bases between them. The CDR3 spans 14 residues. Germline-derived CDR1 and CDR2 are MNHNY and SVGAGI (reference sequence). CDR3 sequence reads: CASSPQGVDSPLHF. DNA for the CDR3: TGTGCCAGCAGTCCGCAGGGAGTCGATTCACCCCTCCACTTT.

The J gene is TRBJ2-7, the V gene TRBV30; TRBD1 matches at 7 bases. V lost 0 bases to trimming and J lost 5 bases; unmatched junction nucleotides: 7. The CDR3 spans 14 residues. The germline gives CDR1 GTSNPN, CDR2 SVGIG (reference sequence). CDR3 sequence reads: CAWSVGRDSHEQYF. The CDR3 coding sequence is TGTGCCTGGAGTGTCGGCCGGGACAGCCACGAGCAGTACTTC.

The chain has TRBV29-1 and TRBJ1-2; maybe TRBD1 (6 bases). The germline CDR1 and CDR2 sequences are SQVTM and ANQGSEA. The CDR3 is 13 residues long. V lost 5 bases, J lost 4 bases, and 14 bases lay in between. CDR3 residues: CSVRTQGSYGYTF. The CDR3 region has the DNA TGCAGCGTTCGAACACAGGGAAGCTATGGCTACACCTTC.

The chain combines TRBV6-6 with TRBJ2-7; no definite D call. Trimming took off 6 bases at V and 6 bases at J, with 24 bases between the two ends. Germline V gives CDR1 MNHNY, CDR2 SVGAGI (reference sequence). The CDR3 covers 16 residues. This CDR3 is CASSLKRSPSTGEQYF. The CDR3 region has the DNA TGTGCCAGCAGCCTAAAACGAAGTCCCTCTACTGGCGAGCAGTACTTC.

This chain connects TRBV4-2 to TRBJ2-7, with D possibly matching TRBD2 (7 bases). V lost 5 bases, J lost 6 bases, and 20 bases lay in between. This CDR3 has 15 amino acids. Looked up from germline, CDR1 is LGHNA and CDR2 is YNFKEQ. CDR3 DNA sequence: TGTGCCAGCAGCTCCGCTGAAGGGGGGGCGGGCGAGCAGTACTTC. Translated, it gives CASSSAEGGAGEQYF.

The chain couples TRBV9 to TRBJ2-2; unclear D gene. Germline assignment: CDR1 SGDLS and CDR2 YYNGEE. The CDR3 totals 14 residues. V was pared by 2 bases and J by 4 bases, with 9 bases between. The CDR3 bases are TGTGCCAGCAGCGTGTACCAGGCCACCGGGGAGCTGTTTTTT. It is translated as CASSVYQATGELFF.

The chain uses TRBV9 and TRBJ1-2; no reliable D call. Germline V gene data show CDR1 as SGDLS and CDR2 as YYNGEE. The length of the CDR3 is 14 residues. V was shortened by 0 bases and J by 2 bases, with 8 bases between the two germline ends. CDR3 residues: CASSVEGLNYGYTF. As DNA, the CDR3 is TGTGCCAGCAGCGTAGAAGGATTGAACTATGGCTACACCTTC.

This chain connects TRBV4-1 to TRBJ1-2, with a tentative D call TRBD1 (6 bases). Trimming pared 1 base from V and 6 bases from J, leaving 15 bases between. The CDR3 is 15 amino acids. Germline V gene sequence: CDR1 MGHRA, CDR2 YSYEKL. As DNA, the CDR3 is TGCGCCAGCAGCCAAGCCGGGACGGGGGCCGATGGCTACACCTTC. Translating it yields CASSQAGTGADGYTF.

The J gene is TRBJ2-5, the V gene TRBV13; TRBD2 might be the D (5 bases). The CDR3 totals 13 residues. V lost 3 bases, J lost 5 bases, and 10 bases lay in between. CDR1 and CDR2 from the germline V gene are PRHDT and FYEKMQ (reference sequence). The CDR3 coding sequence is TGTGCCAGCAGCTTCACTAGTCGTGAGACCCAGTACTTC. Protein: CASSFTSRETQYF.